This T cell receptor (beta chain) was recorded in a study of CD8 T cells in ankylosing spondylitis. Points from the study as a whole: Eight highly homologous variants made up a TCR beta motif, and this motif appeared characteristic of ankylosing spondylitis blood.

As for this clonotype: Antigen unknown. Sequence at one end of the junction differs from germline and may be a read error.

Germline CDR1 and CDR2: DFQATT and SNEGSKA (reference sequence). This CDR3 contains 10 residues. Quantitative 5'-RACE with molecular barcodes produced the TCR beta libraries. TCRdb fed the 5' RACE reads into MiXCR, producing one record per CDR3 protein. The sample holds hundreds of thousands of distinct CDR3 sequences, 12% seen once. The sequenced material came from blood, either unsorted or a sorted T cell fraction (not recorded which). V gene TRBV20-1 combines with J gene TRBJ1-1; D ambiguous. The TCR originated in a male donor with ankylosing spondylitis. The CDR3 here is CSATSSPSAF. In nucleotides, the CDR3 is TGCAGTGCCACCTCATCCCCCTCTGCCTTT.